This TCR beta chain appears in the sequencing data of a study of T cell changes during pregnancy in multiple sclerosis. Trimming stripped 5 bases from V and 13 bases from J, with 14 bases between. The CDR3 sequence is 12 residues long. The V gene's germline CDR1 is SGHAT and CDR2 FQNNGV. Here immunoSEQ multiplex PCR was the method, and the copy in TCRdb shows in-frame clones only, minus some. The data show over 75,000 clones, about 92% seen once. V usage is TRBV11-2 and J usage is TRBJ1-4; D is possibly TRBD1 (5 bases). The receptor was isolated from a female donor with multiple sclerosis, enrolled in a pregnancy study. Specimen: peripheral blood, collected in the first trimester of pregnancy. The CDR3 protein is CASSPRAGTLFF. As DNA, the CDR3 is TGTGCCAGCAGCCCGAGGGCGGGGACACTGTTTTTT.